The 22 T cell receptor beta chains reported below all come from one sample, sequenced in a study of cytomegalovirus exposure and HLA in healthy donors. A multiplex PCR was run with 60 Vbeta primers and 13 Jbeta primers. Data came from immunoSEQ multiplex PCR; TCRdb stores just in-frame clones and leaves some out. Of around 88,000 clones detected, around 77% appear once; the ten largest clones hold roughly 6.6%. Sequencing was done on a sample of PBMCs. The receptors here all came from a man between 50 and 59 years old in good health and CMV-seropositive.

V and J are TRBV10-1 and TRBJ2-2; 7 positions agree with TRBD1. Germline V CDR1 and CDR2: WNHNN, SYGVQD (reference sequence). J lost 0 bases, V lost 7 bases, and 11 bases had no gene match. CDR3 length equals 17 residues. CDR3 in DNA: TGCGCCAGCACCTTTAAGGGGACAGTCGCGAACACCGGGGAGCTGTTTTTT. Its translation is CASTFKGTVANTGELFF.

The gene calls are TRBV19 and TRBJ1-1; TRBD1 might be the D (5 bases). Germline lookup yields CDR1 LNHDA and CDR2 SQIVND (reference sequence). Trimming cost V 2 bases and J 4 bases, with 11 bases left between them. The CDR3 contains 14 residues. CDR3 region: CASSITGGVTEAFF. The CDR3 DNA follows: TGTGCCAGTAGTATAACGGGGGGGGTCACTGAAGCTTTCTTT.

This clone came up once. This chain links TRBV9 with TRBJ2-3; 8 nucleotides agree with TRBD2. Germline CDR1 SGDLS, CDR2 YYNGEE. The junction had 4 bases not matched to a gene; V was cut back by 2 bases and J by 2 bases. This CDR3 has 15 residues. The CDR3 DNA follows: TGTGCCAGCAGCGTTAGCGGGGCGATCACAGATACGCAGTATTTT. This gives the protein CASSVSGAITDTQYF.

The chain links TRBV9 to TRBJ1-2; D not certain. The CDR3 has 11 residues. V was trimmed by 5 bases and J by 6 bases, leaving 8 bases between them. Germline V gives CDR1 SGDLS, CDR2 YYNGEE. The CDR3 DNA is TGTGCCAGCAGGGCAGGTGATGGCTACACCTTC. This sequence encodes CASRAGDGYTF.

CDR3 loop: CASSAKGGDLAKNIQYF. The CDR3 region has the DNA TGTGCCAGCAGCGCAAAGGGCGGGGACTTAGCCAAAAACATTCAGTACTTC. The gene calls are TRBV9 and TRBJ2-4, with D possibly TRBD2 on 6 matching bases. Germline V CDR1 and CDR2: SGDLS, YYNGEE. V was trimmed by 3 bases and J by 0 bases, leaving 16 bases between them. CDR3 length equals 17 residues.

Turning to this clone: The germline gene is not matched at one end of the junction; a read error may be the cause. This chain uses TRBV5-6 with TRBJ1-5; 7 bases match TRBD1. Germline assignment: CDR1 SGHDT and CDR2 YYEEEE. CDR3 length: 15 amino acids. The CDR3 reads CASSYDRASNQPQNF. CDR3 bases: TGTGCCAGCAGCTACGACAGGGCTAGCAATCAGCCCCAGAATTTT.

The chain is built from TRBV5-4 and TRBJ2-7; 8 bases agree with TRBD2. V shed 4 bases and J 5 bases; nucleotides not matched to a gene: 11. There are 15 residues in the CDR3. CDR1 SGHNT and CDR2 YYREEE come from the germline V gene (reference sequence). The CDR3 DNA reads as TGTGCCAGCAGCCCCAAAGGGTCGCGGGGGGACGAGCAGTACTTC. Its translation: CASSPKGSRGDEQYF.

This sequence joins TRBV10-3 and TRBJ1-1; maybe TRBD1 (5 bases). Trimming stripped 6 bases from V and 4 bases from J, with 18 bases between. The CDR3 has 15 residues. Germline values: CDR1 ENHRY, CDR2 SYGVKD. The CDR3: CAISEQSGMGTEAFF. CDR3 DNA sequence: TGTGCCATCAGCGAGCAGTCAGGGATGGGCACTGAAGCTTTCTTT.

As for this clone: Its ends do not fully match the called genes, so a read error is possible. CDR3 in amino acids: CASSAGTQGLGANVLTF. The CDR3 DNA reads as TGTGCTAGCAGTGCCGGGACACAGGGTTTGGGGGCCAACGTCCTGACTTTC. The chain employs TRBV7-7 and TRBJ2-6, with TRBD1 as a possible D gene (6 bases). The CDR3 covers 17 residues. Germline V gives CDR1 SSHAT, CDR2 FNYEAQ (reference sequence).

V usage is TRBV27 and J usage is TRBJ2-3; tentatively, D is TRBD2 (6 bases). V gave up 7 bases and J gave up 2 bases, with 13 bases separating them. There are 14 residues in the CDR3. CDR1 and CDR2 (germline): MNHEY, SMNVEV (reference sequence). The CDR3 loop is CASKAGTFTDTQYF. DNA of the CDR3: TGTGCCAGCAAGGCCGGGACTTTCACAGATACGCAGTATTTT.

The chain has TRBV2 and TRBJ1-6; 8 nucleotides match TRBD1. Trimming removed 6 bases from V and 7 bases from J; junction bases left unmatched: 17. Per germline, CDR1 SNHLY and CDR2 FYNNEI. The CDR3 spans 18 residues. In DNA form, the CDR3 reads TGTGCCAGCAGCTGGCCTGAACAGGGGGTAAACTTGAATTCACCCCTCCACTTT. Its translation is CASSWPEQGVNLNSPLHF.

Concerning this clone itself: One end of the junction does not line up with germline, which may come from a read error. The rearrangement links TRBV7-9 to TRBJ1-2, with 7 bases fitting TRBD1. This CDR3 contains 14 residues. Germline V gene data show CDR1 as SEHNR and CDR2 as FQNEAQ (reference sequence). CDR3: CASSLATGNYGYPF. CDR3 in DNA: TGTGCCAGCAGCTTAGCGACAGGGAACTATGGCTACCCCTTC.

The rearrangement joins TRBV5-1 to TRBJ1-2, with D possibly matching TRBD1 (6 bases). Germline loops: CDR1 SGHRS, CDR2 YFSETQ. CDR3 length equals 14 residues. Trimming took off 4 bases at V and 4 bases at J, with 14 bases between the two ends. The CDR3 nucleotides read TGCGCCAGCAGCCAAGGGGGATACGGCTATGGCTACACCTTC. This translates into CASSQGGYGYGYTF.

The chain combines TRBV28 with TRBJ1-3; TRBD1 aligns across 7 bases. J was trimmed by 3 bases and V by 1 base; bases with no gene match: 3. Germline V CDR1 and CDR2: MDHEN, SYDVKM. CDR3 length equals 15 residues. CDR3 sequence: CASSLFQGVGNTIYF. The CDR3 DNA is TGTGCCAGCAGTTTATTCCAGGGGGTTGGAAACACCATATATTTT.

A remark on this clone: No DNA is shown, since the ends of the CDR3 on it are uncertain; the CDR3 is the one TCRdb lists. V and J are TRBV5-6 and TRBJ1-5; no check of the table's D call, TRBD1, against the DNA was made. Inclusive of both ends, the CDR3 amounts to 15 amino acids. Germline V gives CDR1 SGHDT, CDR2 YYEEEE. The CDR3 here is CASSFGTGAGQPQNF.

Only a few counts were recorded for this clone. The V gene is TRBV4-2, the J gene TRBJ2-5; D not resolved. This CDR3 is built from 17 residues. Trimming cost V 0 bases and J 0 bases, with 14 bases left between them. Germline V CDR1 and CDR2: LGHNA, YNFKEQ. In nucleotides, the CDR3 is TGTGCCAGCAGCCAAGACGTATCGCGCTCGTACCAAGAGACCCAGTACTTC. Protein: CASSQDVSRSYQETQYF.

The J gene is TRBJ2-1, the V gene TRBV5-6; a possible D gene is TRBD2 (5 bases). The CDR3 sequence is 13 residues long. Trimming stripped 2 bases from V and 10 bases from J, with 13 bases between. The germline gives CDR1 SGHDT, CDR2 YYEEEE. This chain's CDR3 is CASSLPGIGEQFF. CDR3 nucleotides: TGTGCCAGCAGCTTACCGGGAATAGGGGAGCAGTTCTTC.

The chain is built from TRBV9 and TRBJ2-2; 8 bases align to TRBD1. The CDR3 extends over 15 amino acids. Trimming removed 2 bases from V and 11 bases from J; junction bases left unmatched: 11. Germline assignment: CDR1 SGDLS and CDR2 YYNGEE. The CDR3 protein is CASSVGQGAQLELFF. In DNA, the CDR3 is TGTGCCAGCAGCGTGGGGCAGGGGGCGCAATTAGAGCTGTTTTTT.

The chain uses TRBV29-1 and TRBJ1-2, with a weak D call TRBD1 (5 bases). This CDR3 has 12 amino acids. CDR1 is SQVTM, CDR2 ANQGSEA, per germline. The V gene lost 5 bases and the J gene lost 2 bases, with 9 bases spanning the gap. The CDR3 is CSVLTENYGYTF. The CDR3 bases are TGCAGCGTTTTGACAGAGAACTATGGCTACACCTTC. Full variable domain (missing parts from reference TRBV29-1 and TRBJ1-2): SAVISQKPSRDICQRGTSLTIQCQVDSQVTMMFWYRQQPGQSLTLIATANQGSEATYESGFVIDKFPISRPNLTFSTLTVSNMSPEDSSIYLCSVLTENYGYTFGSGTRLTVV.

The chain carries TRBV5-1 and TRBJ1-1, with 7 bases aligning to TRBD1. CDR3 size: 14 residues. J gave up 4 bases and V 0 bases, and 3 bases lay outside the gene matches. Germline CDR1 and CDR2: SGHRS and YFSETQ. The CDR3 DNA sequence: TGCGCCAGCAGCTTGGGTCGACAGGGCACTGAAGCTTTCTTT. It yields the protein CASSLGRQGTEAFF.

The V call is TRBV4-2, the J call TRBJ2-3, with 10 bases that match TRBD2. The CDR3 loop spans 16 amino acids. The germline V gene encodes CDR1 LGHNA and CDR2 YNFKEQ. The V segment lost 0 bases and the J segment 5 bases; nucleotides outside the gene matches: 5. The CDR3 sequence is CASSQESGGAVDTQYF. CDR3 nucleotides: TGTGCCAGCAGCCAAGAAAGCGGGGGGGCCGTAGATACGCAGTATTTT.

The rearrangement uses TRBV4-1 and TRBJ2-1; 13 bases are a match to TRBD2. The CDR3 contains 16 residues. V lost 3 bases, J lost 7 bases, and 6 bases stayed unmatched. Germline V CDR1 and CDR2: MGHRA, YSYEKL. DNA for the CDR3: TGCGCCAGCAGCCACCATATGACTAGCGGGGGGAATGAGCAGTTCTTC. Translation: CASSHHMTSGGNEQFF.